Reported below is one T cell receptor beta chain. Combining a sample-barcoded 5' primer with a J-beta primer mix, a second PCR ran for about 6 to 11 cycles. A tag from a template-switch adaptor with 12 random nucleotides marked each cDNA molecule. Any given sample supplied a minimum of 3 million CDR3-containing paired-end reads. TCRdb processed the 5' RACE reads anew with MiXCR; each CDR3 protein has one entry. This sample yields some 900,000 distinct CDR3 sequences, of which 48% are seen a single time; 13% belongs to the top ten. The data stem from a study of blood T cells in healthy people across ages. CDR1 is MGHRA, CDR2 YSYEKL, per germline. The V gene lost 1 base and the J gene lost 9 bases, with 16 bases spanning the gap. CDR3 length: 15 amino acids.

The clonotype originates from a man between 25 and 39 years old in good health. The J gene is TRBJ2-1, the V gene TRBV4-1; the D gene could be TRBD1 or TRBD2 (5 bases each). Material: blood. CDR3 coding DNA: TGCGCCAGCAGCCAAGGAGGCCAGGGAGAGGCTGAGCAGTTCTTC. This codes for CASSQGGQGEAEQFF.